The 5 T cell receptor beta chains below all came from one sample that was sequenced in a study of blood T cell repertoires in COVID-19. Some clones are missing from TCRdb's copy, which holds only in-frame ones; the method was immunoSEQ multiplex PCR. The sample consists of over 200,000 clones, around 86% of them appearing once. The specimen was peripheral blood. Receptor source: a human donor in a cohort sampled during active COVID-19.

The rearrangement uses TRBV28 and TRBJ1-3, with D maybe TRBD1 (5 bases). V lost 2 bases to trimming and J lost 0 bases, with 20 bases between them. This CDR3 contains 19 residues. CDR1 is MDHEN and CDR2 is SYDVKM in the germline V gene. CDR3 DNA: TGTGCCAGCAGTTTAAGGTTCCAGGGCAGGGATTTCTCTGGAAACACCATATATTTT. It is translated as CASSLRFQGRDFSGNTIYF.

Worth noting for this clone: Since a much larger clone is just one base distant, this may be a read error. V usage is TRBV28 and J usage is TRBJ2-4; D might be TRBD1 (5 bases). This CDR3 spans 16 amino acids. Germline V lookup: CDR1 MDHEN, CDR2 SYDVKM. V was pared by 4 bases and J by 0 bases, with 13 bases between. Here the CDR3 DNA reads TGTGCCAGCAGTTGGGCAGGGCCGATAGCCAAAAACATTCAGTACTTC. This codes for CASSWAGPIAKNIQYF.

V and J are TRBV6-2 or TRBV6-3 and TRBJ1-2; 12 bases agree with TRBD1. The CDR3 loop spans 15 amino acids. Germline values: CDR1 MNHEY, CDR2 SVGEGT. The junction had 6 bases not matched to a gene; V was cut back by 2 bases and J by 8 bases. The CDR3 DNA follows: TGTGCCAGCAGTTACCAGGGACAGGGGGCGCGCGGCTACACCTTC. Encoded protein: CASSYQGQGARGYTF.

V is TRBV7-3 and J is TRBJ2-1, with 11 bases aligning to TRBD2. This CDR3 is built from 16 residues. The germline V gene has CDR1 SGHTA and CDR2 FQGTGA. Trimming took 3 bases from V and 6 from J; bases not matched to a gene: 7. CDR3 sequence reads: CASSLIAGGTPNEQFF. In DNA form, the CDR3 reads TGTGCCAGCAGCTTGATAGCGGGAGGGACCCCCAATGAGCAGTTCTTC.

The chain is built from TRBV24-1 and TRBJ2-7, with 8 bases fitting TRBD1. The junction had 11 bases not matched to a gene; V was cut back by 4 bases and J by 13 bases. The CDR3 is made up of 13 amino acids. Germline lookup yields CDR1 KGHDR and CDR2 SFDVKD. The CDR3 region has the DNA TGTGCCACCAGTGAACCCGGGACAGGCCCGCCCTACTTC. Its translation: CATSEPGTGPPYF.